These T cell receptor beta chains were read from a single sample in a study of blood T cell repertoires in COVID-19. Here immunoSEQ multiplex PCR was the method, and the copy in TCRdb shows in-frame clones only, minus some. Of some 100,000 clones listed, roughly nine tenths are singletons. The sequencing input was peripheral blood. Source of these receptors: a woman of 80 years or more with active COVID-19. Both conserved end residues are part of each CDR3.

TRBJ1-4 | TRBV28 | CASSSTGTENEKLFF
TRBJ2-7 | TRBV7-2 | CASSFGLMTYEQYF
TRBJ2-1 | TRBV7-3 | CASSLRVAGYNEQFF
TRBJ2-1 | TRBV7-6 | CASSPFQGGETYNEQFF
TRBJ2-1 | TRBV19 | CASSIVTSFYNEQFF
TRBJ1-2 | TRBV28 | CASSLFGGMGYGYTF
TRBJ1-1 | TRBV6-4 | CASSQGWGNTEAFF
TRBJ1-6 | TRBV2 | CASREWGQVLLNNSPLHF
TRBJ2-7 | TRBV5-6 | CASTNRGGTYEQYF
TRBJ2-3 | TRBV28 | CASSTSRTGTGTQYF
TRBJ2-3 | TRBV15 | CATQRGNTDTQYF
TRBJ2-5 | TRBV7-8 | CASSSSQGLAGQETQYF
TRBJ2-7 | TRBV2 | CASSRDRAYEQYF
TRBJ2-3 | TRBV28 | CASSSRTGLAGLYSTDTQYF
TRBJ1-4 | TRBV7-9 | CASSLGGDPNEKLFF
TRBJ1-6 | TRBV30 | CAWSVRQGDSPLHF
TRBJ2-7 | TRBV18 | CASSPGQGRTYEQYF
TRBJ2-1 | TRBV28 | CASSTPQGARSNEQFF
TRBJ1-6 | TRBV7-2 | CASSQRRNSPLHF
TRBJ2-1 | TRBV9 | CASSVSGQTLNEQFF
TRBJ2-1 | TRBV6-6 | CASSYSGTTYNEQFF
TRBJ2-5 | TRBV6-5 | CASSSTSGSGETQYF
TRBJ2-7 | TRBV19 | CASSGQGLEQYF
TRBJ1-2 | TRBV6-5 | CASSPGTGYGYTF
TRBJ2-5 | TRBV12-3/TRBV12-4 | CASSFTGRETQYF
TRBJ1-4 | TRBV7-2 | CASSFGQGRNEKLFF
TRBJ2-5 | TRBV11-2 | CASSPSLQETQYF
TRBJ2-5 | TRBV5-6 | CASSWGLQAMYQETQYF
TRBJ2-5 | TRBV27 | CASSLSRGRETQYF
TRBJ2-1 | TRBV7-9 | CASSSRTSGRNNEQFF
TRBJ2-7 | TRBV28 | CASTKGTSGTREQYF
TRBJ1-1 | TRBV9 | CASSVYPGQGLEAFF
TRBJ2-7 | TRBV4-2 | CASSQDSSGLQYF
TRBJ2-3 | TRBV9 | CASSALGASSTDTQYF
TRBJ2-5 | TRBV28 | CASKEPWRRETQYF
TRBJ2-7 | TRBV9 | CASSPGLAGVDEQYF
TRBJ2-7 | TRBV7-9 | CASSLTRRSYEQYF
TRBJ2-6 | TRBV4-2 | CASSPLAGVLGANVLTF
TRBJ2-7 | TRBV5-6 | CASSPSPGLPPYEQYF
TRBJ1-2 | TRBV28 | CASSWGTVNYGYTF
TRBJ2-1 | TRBV29-1 | CSVAFLAGDEQFF
TRBJ1-1 | TRBV10-3 | CAIRGGTGGSLNTEAFF
TRBJ2-1 | TRBV9 | CASSVGTSGPSSYNEQFF
TRBJ2-1 | TRBV6-2/TRBV6-3 | CASSRDYSYNEQFF
TRBJ2-3 | TRBV2 | CASFTVTDTQYF
TRBJ1-3 | TRBV19 | CASSSDGLGTIYF
TRBJ2-1 | TRBV30 | CAWRRGPQSSYNEQFF
TRBJ2-1 | TRBV18 | CASSPLRDRVNEQFF
TRBJ2-1 | TRBV7-8 | CASSFSGIRPNEQFF
TRBJ2-7 | TRBV19 | CASSILTGPYEQYF